These 6 T cell receptor beta chains were sequenced from one sample in a study of molecular identifiers for immune sequencing clone quantification. TCRdb re-analysed the PCR reads in MiXCR, keeping a single row per CDR3 protein. Of approximately 10,000 distinct CDR3 sequences in the sample, 13% to 15% are singletons; the top ten hold roughly 1.5%. The sequenced sample was naive CD8+ T cells from blood, with Jurkat cell RNA spiked in. The subset denotes: FACS-sorted CD8+CD4-CCR7+CD45RA+ naive T cells. These receptors were taken from a human donor in good health. Some libraries in this study had Jurkat cell RNA spiked in.

The sample holds many counts of this clonotype. This chain joins TRBV18 and TRBJ1-5; 7 nucleotides agree with TRBD1. The CDR3 is 16 residues long. The germline CDR1 and CDR2 sequences are KGHSH and LQKENI. V dropped 3 bases and J dropped 6; count of bases not matched to a gene: 11. The CDR3 DNA follows: TGTGCCAGCTCACCCGCGGAAGGGGGCGAATCTCAGCCCCAGCATTTT. Its translation: CASSPAEGGESQPQHF.

This clonotype was found many times. The rearrangement joins TRBV23-1 to TRBJ2-7, with D tentatively TRBD1 (5 bases). TRBV23-1 is given ORF status, its function remaining uncertain. The CDR3 extends over 14 amino acids. The V end lost 0 bases, the J end lost 5 bases, and 11 bases lay between the germline ends. In nucleotides, the CDR3 is TGCGCCAGCAGTCAATCCGGCAGGGTGAACGAGCAGTACTTC. It encodes CASSQSGRVNEQYF.

This clonotype is medium-sized (0.01 to 0.1%). This chain connects TRBV6-5 to TRBJ2-7; the match to TRBD2 covers 7 bases. The CDR3 runs 14 residues. V lost 6 bases to trimming and J lost 3 bases; unmatched junction nucleotides: 8. In germline, CDR1 is MNHEY, CDR2 SVGAGI. DNA for the CDR3: TGTGCCAGCAGGTACACCGGGACTAACTACGAGCAGTACTTC. It encodes CASRYTGTNYEQYF.

As to this clonotype: A much larger clone is a single base away; this may be a read error. The chain recombines TRBV10-2 with TRBJ2-1; D might be TRBD2 (5 bases). The germline V gene encodes CDR1 WSHSY and CDR2 SAAADI. This CDR3 has 13 amino acids. The CDR3 region has the DNA TGCGCCAGCACGGGATTTGACTACAATGAGCAGCTCTTC. Protein sequence: CASTGFDYNEQLF.

This clonotype was found many times. The chain uses TRBV7-9 and TRBJ2-1; 8 bases fit TRBD2. The germline gives CDR1 SEHNR, CDR2 FQNEAQ (reference sequence). The CDR3 length is 19 residues. Trimming cost V 5 bases and J 0 bases; bases outside gene matches: 15. The CDR3 is CASSALGREAISSYNEQFF. The CDR3 coding sequence is TGTGCCAGCAGCGCCTTGGGGCGGGAGGCGATCAGCTCCTACAATGAGCAGTTCTTC.

As for this clonotype: Since no conserved phenylalanine or tryptophan closes the CDR3, a read error is the likely cause. The chain has TRBV4-1 and TRBJ1-1; D is possibly TRBD1 (5 bases). The CDR3 is made up of 17 amino acids. Germline-derived CDR1 and CDR2 are MGHRA and YSYEKL. The DNA for the CDR3 is TGCGCCGGCAGCCAAAGCCCCAACACAGGAGCTAACACTGAAGCTTTCTTA. Translation gives CAGSQSPNTGANTEAFL.